Reported below is one T cell receptor beta chain. Antigen unknown. CDR3-region Arm-PCR and iRepertoire HTBI primers produced the TCR beta libraries. TCRdb re-derived calls from the multiplex PCR reads in MiXCR, one entry per CDR3 protein. The sample records roughly 700,000 distinct CDR3 sequences, 25% to 35% being singletons. Losses at the gene ends were 3 bases for V and 0 bases for J; bases not matched to a gene: 6. This CDR3 is 16 amino acids long. This entry belongs to a study of regulatory T cells in long-lasting Graves disease. Documented time point: persistent/refractory GD, antithyroid drugs over 5 years with positive TRAb. Scientists built the TCR library using RNA that was extracted from PBMCs. Study results and caveats: The persistent group shared 2,500 or so public clonotypes, more than the approximately 930 shared by new patients. Persistent disease preferred TRBV28, TRBJ1-2 and TRBJ2-5; new disease, TRBV20-1 and TRBJ2-1.

This clonotype was sampled from a female donor with Graves disease. V and J are TRBV12-3 or TRBV12-4 and TRBJ2-3; 7 bases align to TRBD2. The source material was peripheral blood mononuclear cells (PBMCs), sampled when the disease was refractory, from a patient treated with antithyroid drugs. CDR3 nucleotide sequence: TGTGCCAGCAGTTTGGGGAGCGGGGATAGCACAGATACGCAGTATTTT. This sequence encodes CASSLGSGDSTDTQYF.